These T cell receptor beta chains were read from a single sample in a study of beta chain features in type 1 diabetes. Repertoires were generated with immunoSEQ multiplex PCR, while TCRdb's copy carries only in-frame clones and drops some. Here the sample spans 25,000 or so clones, more than 60% being singletons. Source material: Tregs from blood. The origin of the receptors is a woman between 40 and 55 years old in good health. The CDR3 runs from the conserved cysteine through the conserved F or W. D genes are given only for firm matches. Part of the rows lack a size; the others show once, few, many or a class for expanded clones.

v_call,j_call,d_call,cdr3_length,clone_size,cdr3_aa,cdr3_nt
TRBV19,TRBJ2-1,-,14,few,CASSIQVLANEQFF,TGTGCCAGTAGTATACAGGTCTTGGCCAATGAGCAGTTCTTC
TRBV28,TRBJ2-3,TRBD1,18,-,CASRTVLRGGTGGDTQYF,TGTGCCAGCAGAACCGTGTTGAGGGGTGGGACAGGGGGCGATACGCAGTATTTT
TRBV7-2,TRBJ2-5,-,14,-,CASSSRPGEETQYF,TGTGCCAGCAGCTCCAGGCCAGGGGAAGAGACCCAGTACTTC
TRBV2,TRBJ2-2,-,13,-,CASSELGSGELFF,TGTGCCAGCAGTGAACTAGGCAGCGGGGAGCTGTTTTTT
TRBV13,TRBJ1-2,-,14,-,CASSPGTVNYGYTF,TGTGCCAGCAGCCCCGGGACTGTTAACTATGGCTACACCTTC
TRBV5-6,TRBJ1-4,TRBD1,14,-,CASGTGQVNEKLFF,TGTGCCAGCGGGACGGGACAGGTTAATGAAAAACTGTTTTTT
TRBV7-8,TRBJ1-2,TRBD1,15,-,CASSPTDRANYGYTF,TGTGCCAGCAGCCCAACCGACAGGGCCAACTATGGCTACACCTTC
TRBV6-5,TRBJ2-3,-,12,-,CASRASTDTQYF,TGTGCCAGCAGGGCTAGCACAGATACGCAGTATTTT
TRBV19,TRBJ1-1,-,14,once,CASSIVGVNTEAFF,TGTGCCAGTAGTATAGTCGGGGTGAACACTGAAGCTTTCTTT
TRBV6-5,TRBJ2-4,-,15,-,CASSSRPGSQNIQYF,TGTGCCAGCAGTTCCCGCCCGGGATCACAAAACATTCAGTACTTC
TRBV6-6,TRBJ1-5,-,12,-,CASRTGGQPQHF,TGTGCCAGCAGAACCGGTGGTCAGCCCCAGCATTTT
TRBV2,TRBJ2-5,TRBD2,13,-,CASSPGGPEEQYF,TGTGCCAGCAGCCCGGGGGGGCCAGAAGAGCAGTACTTC
TRBV10-1,TRBJ2-5,TRBD2,17,-,CASSVFLAGGLWETQYF,TGCGCCAGCAGTGTTTTTCTAGCGGGGGGGCTTTGGGAGACCCAGTACTTC
TRBV5-4,TRBJ1-1,TRBD1,13,-,CASRRDRNTEAFF,TGTGCCAGCAGGAGGGACAGGAACACTGAAGCTTTCTTT
TRBV29-1,TRBJ1-5,TRBD1,13,-,CSVARDRYQPQHF,TGCAGCGTTGCCCGGGACAGGTATCAGCCCCAGCATTTT
TRBV27,TRBJ1-5,-,15,-,CASSPDRNSNQPQHF,TGTGCCAGCAGCCCGGACAGAAATAGCAATCAGCCCCAGCATTTT
TRBV5-1,TRBJ2-3,-,16,-,CASSLEAGPGADTQYF,TGCGCCAGCAGCTTGGAAGCAGGCCCCGGCGCAGATACGCAGTATTTT
TRBV2,TRBJ2-7,-,13,-,CASSELRAVEQYF,TGTGCCAGCAGTGAACTACGAGCGGTCGAGCAGTACTTC
TRBV5-1,TRBJ2-1,-,13,once,CASSLRVSGGQFF,TGCGCCAGCAGCTTGAGGGTATCGGGGGGCCAGTTCTTC
TRBV7-2,TRBJ2-5,TRBD2,16,-,CASSPFLAGGRETQYF,TGTGCCAGCAGCCCATTTCTAGCGGGGGGGCGAGAGACCCAGTACTTC
TRBV7-2,TRBJ2-3,-,13,-,CASSLQGTDTQYF,TGTGCCAGCAGCTTACAGGGCACAGATACGCAGTATTTT
TRBV5-1,TRBJ2-2,TRBD2,16,few,CASSFGTSRVYGELFF,TGCGCCAGCAGTTTTGGGACTAGCCGAGTGTACGGGGAGCTGTTTTTT
TRBV11-2,TRBJ2-5,-,14,-,CASRNREFQETQYF,TGTGCCAGCAGAAATAGGGAGTTTCAAGAGACCCAGTACTTC
TRBV2,TRBJ2-5,-,13,-,CASSDMAQETQYF,TGTGCCAGCAGCGACATGGCCCAAGAGACCCAGTACTTC
TRBV7-2,TRBJ2-7,TRBD1,15,-,CASSVTGTGAYEQYF,TGTGCCAGCAGCGTTACCGGGACAGGGGCCTACGAGCAGTACTTC
TRBV7-2,TRBJ1-1,-,14,-,CASIPVRGGTEAFF,TGTGCCAGCATCCCTGTGCGGGGTGGCACTGAAGCTTTCTTT
TRBV7-8,TRBJ1-1,-,13,-,CASSLHGNTEAFF,TGTGCCAGCAGCTTACACGGGAACACTGAAGCTTTCTTT
TRBV6-8,TRBJ1-6,TRBD1,15,few,CASSFRQGKNSPLHF,TGTGCCAGCAGTTTCCGACAGGGGAAGAATTCACCCCTCCACTTT
TRBV10-2,TRBJ1-3,TRBD1,16,few,CASSEPTGGSGNTIYF,TGCGCCAGCAGTGAGCCGACAGGGGGCTCTGGAAACACCATATATTTT
TRBV7-2,TRBJ2-5,-,13,few,CASSLQYQETQYF,TGTGCCAGCAGCTTGCAGTACCAAGAGACCCAGTACTTC
TRBV27,TRBJ1-1,-,14,-,CASSLWGRENEAFF,TGTGCCAGCAGTTTATGGGGGCGCGAAAATGAAGCTTTCTTT
TRBV27,TRBJ2-6,-,15,-,CASSLRGIGANVLTF,TGTGCCAGCAGTCTCCGGGGAATTGGGGCCAACGTCCTGACTTTC
TRBV7-9,TRBJ1-1,-,12,-,CASRRENTEAFF,TGTGCCAGCAGGAGAGAGAACACTGAAGCTTTCTTT
TRBV5-1,TRBJ1-2,-,15,-,CASSLESTTTYGYTF,TGCGCCAGCAGCTTGGAATCAACTACGACGTATGGCTACACCTTC
TRBV6-1,TRBJ1-3,-,17,-,CASSEAPANRVGNTIYF,TGTGCCAGCAGTGAAGCCCCCGCGAACAGGGTTGGAAACACCATATATTTT